The sequence of this T cell receptor (beta chain) was determined in a study of blood T cell repertoires in COVID-19 (dated by TCRdb to the early 2020s). Regarding the research as a whole: Samples covering the acute and convalescent phases of COVID-19 were provided by collaborators in the United States, Italy and Spain. The material from the prospective study consisted of cDNA or gDNA derived from T cells, B-cell-depleted T cells, or PBMCs. Deeply sampled blood TCRbeta repertoires from subjects exposed to, actively infected with, or recovered from COVID-19 were included in the dataset. The repertoires were released in a freely available public database meant as a resource for research on the immune response to SARS-CoV-2. Samples were obtained from the ongoing ImmuneRACE study (first 160 participants) and from roughly 1,300 subjects provided by 6 global collaborators. A de-identified subject ID, COVID-19 status, age in years and sex were almost always included in the sample metadata. Where HLA class I and class II types were available, the types were taken from metadata supplied by the sample provider, not from assay-based typing.

Comments on this clone: Its antigen target is currently unknown. Base qualities were left out, and no much larger clone turns up one base away.

TCRbeta CDR3 regions were amplified from genomic DNA by means of the immunoSEQ Assay, a bias-controlled multiplex PCR. As for how the authors treated the data: The number of nucleated cells in each sample was estimated from the amplification of reference gene primers within the assay. To quantify the absolute abundance of each unique TCRbeta CDR3 rearrangement, sequence reads were collapsed and filtered. For each sample, productive Simpson clonality was calculated by taking the square root of Simpson's diversity index across productive rearrangements. TCRdb mirrors the immuneACCESS table, restricted to in-frame sequences. Some clones are absent from its copies; in checked studies, under half trace to an unresolved V gene, and the reason for the others is unknown. V and J calls and clone size follow that table, whereas D and trimming were derived from the DNA. The sample table records over 200,000 clones; about 87% of these occur just once. The top ten constitute under 2.5% of the sample.

What the research found in general, with its limitations: How much clinical and demographic metadata was included differed by source and by participant, and the metadata was provided uncurated.

The CDR3 starts with the cysteine, ends with the phenylalanine, and has 16 residues. Left in the record is the CDR3 DNA by itself, 48 bases read in frame from the first base. Reading the germline V gene (reference sequence) gives CDR1 SEHNR and CDR2 FQNEAQ. The trim is 7 bases for V and 0 bases for J, with a gap of 19 bases between the germline ends. Enrolling through a virtual design, the prospective study's participants ranged in age from roughly 18 to 90 years and lived across roughly 24 United States geographic areas. To assign participants to cohorts, the prospective study relied on clinical history that participants themselves reported in a screening survey and a study questionnaire. In the prospective study, mobile phlebotomists collected whole blood, serum and a nasopharyngeal or oropharyngeal swab from each participant. Over an approximately 2-month period, participants in the prospective study had the option of providing additional blood draws and questionnaires. Before DNA extraction, blood samples from the prospective study were shipped at room temperature or frozen.

Sequencing used PBMCs or T cells enriched from blood (not recorded which). This receptor was identified in a woman in her thirties or forties with acute COVID-19. The chain employs TRBV7-9 and TRBJ2-7; D gene: possibly TRBD2, on 6 matching bases. The CDR3 in this case is CASIPDPGDSSYEQYF. The nucleotide sequence reads TGTGCCAGCATCCCCGATCCGGGGGATAGCTCCTACGAGCAGTACTTC.